The rows below give T cell receptor beta chains drawn from one sample of a study of cytomegalovirus exposure and HLA in healthy donors. Sequencing used immunoSEQ multiplex PCR; TCRdb keeps in-frame clones, though not all of them. Among 150,000 to 200,000 clones, 70% to 85% were seen once, and the ten largest hold 3% to 4.5%. The sample consisted of PBMCs. These receptors originate from a young man in good health and CMV-seropositive. CDR3s include the opening cysteine and the closing phenylalanine or tryptophan. Each record gives: J gene, CDR3 length, V gene, clone size, D gene, CDR3 protein, CDR3 DNA. D genes are given only for firm matches. Size is stated for part of the rows, as once, few or many counts, or as a class when the clone is expanded.

J: TRBJ2-3
length: 16
V: TRBV27
size: -
D: TRBD1
CDR3: CASSFLGQGATDTQYF
DNA: TGTGCCAGCAGTTTTCTTGGGCAGGGGGCCACAGATACGCAGTATTTT

J: TRBJ2-7
length: 15
V: TRBV5-6
size: -
D: -
CDR3: CASSPTGGPSYEQYF
DNA: TGTGCCAGCAGCCCTACGGGGGGCCCCTCCTACGAGCAGTACTTC

J: TRBJ2-1
length: 14
V: TRBV30
size: -
D: -
CDR3: CAWGDMLAYNEQFF
DNA: TGTGCCTGGGGGGACATGTTGGCCTACAATGAGCAGTTCTTC

J: TRBJ2-1
length: 15
V: TRBV10-2
size: few
D: TRBD2
CDR3: CASREAGGPGNEQFF
DNA: TGCGCCAGCAGGGAAGCGGGGGGGCCGGGCAATGAGCAGTTCTTC

J: TRBJ2-7
length: 15
V: TRBV5-1
size: -
D: TRBD1
CDR3: CASSPRDRGAYEQYF
DNA: TGCGCCAGCAGCCCCCGGGACAGGGGTGCCTACGAGCAGTACTTC

J: TRBJ2-7
length: 14
V: TRBV2
size: -
D: TRBD1
CDR3: CASSVYGTEYEQYF
DNA: TGTGCCAGCAGTGTTTATGGGACAGAGTACGAGCAGTACTTC

J: TRBJ2-7
length: 12
V: TRBV29-1
size: -
D: -
CDR3: CSVSIWRHEQYF
DNA: TGCAGCGTTTCTATATGGCGGCACGAGCAGTACTTC

J: TRBJ1-5
length: 16
V: TRBV5-1
size: -
D: TRBD1
CDR3: CASSLSGTGGDQPQHF
DNA: TGCGCCAGCAGCTTGTCAGGGACAGGGGGCGATCAGCCCCAGCATTTT

J: TRBJ2-1
length: 15
V: TRBV6-5
size: -
D: -
CDR3: CASSYRGSSYNEQFF
DNA: TGTGCCAGCAGTTATAGGGGGAGCTCCTACAATGAGCAGTTCTTC

J: TRBJ2-5
length: 16
V: TRBV11-2
size: once
D: -
CDR3: CASSLVGGASQETQYF
DNA: TGTGCCAGCAGCTTAGTTGGTGGGGCCTCCCAAGAGACCCAGTACTTC

J: TRBJ1-5
length: 15
V: TRBV13
size: -
D: -
CDR3: CASSFGQSSNQPQHF
DNA: TGTGCCAGCAGCTTTGGACAGTCGAGCAATCAGCCCCAGCATTTT

J: TRBJ1-6
length: 14
V: TRBV5-1
size: -
D: TRBD1
CDR3: CASRETGGASPLHF
DNA: TGCGCCAGCCGTGAGACAGGGGGGGCTTCACCCCTCCACTTT

J: TRBJ1-2
length: 14
V: TRBV7-2
size: few
D: TRBD1
CDR3: CASSSDRGRWGYTF
DNA: TGTGCCAGCAGCTCGGACAGGGGGCGCTGGGGCTACACCTTC

J: TRBJ1-2
length: 13
V: TRBV27
size: -
D: -
CDR3: CASSLFQGYGYTF
DNA: TGTGCCAGCAGTTTATTCCAGGGCTATGGCTACACCTTC

J: TRBJ1-1
length: 13
V: TRBV10-3
size: -
D: TRBD1
CDR3: CAIRRQGATEAFF
DNA: TGTGCCATCAGGCGACAGGGGGCGACTGAAGCTTTCTTT

J: TRBJ2-3
length: 18
V: TRBV27
size: few
D: TRBD1
CDR3: CASSLRGSKDRGTDTQYF
DNA: TGTGCCAGCAGTTTACGTGGATCCAAGGACAGGGGCACAGATACGCAGTATTTT

J: TRBJ2-4
length: 16
V: TRBV7-2
size: -
D: -
CDR3: CASSYGLAGGENIQYF
DNA: TGTGCCAGCAGTTACGGCCTCGCGGGCGGTGAAAACATTCAGTACTTC

J: TRBJ2-7
length: 14
V: TRBV2
size: -
D: TRBD2
CDR3: CASRLAEVPYEQYF
DNA: TGTGCCAGCAGGCTAGCGGAGGTCCCCTACGAGCAGTACTTC

J: TRBJ1-4
length: 17
V: TRBV28
size: -
D: TRBD1
CDR3: CASSNPMGTGGVEKLFF
DNA: TGTGCCAGCAGCAACCCCATGGGGACAGGGGGAGTTGAAAAACTGTTTTTT

J: TRBJ1-2
length: 17
V: TRBV7-2
size: -
D: TRBD1
CDR3: CASSSRDSQYPSYGYTF
DNA: TGTGCCAGCAGCTCCCGGGACAGCCAATATCCCAGCTATGGCTACACCTTC

J: TRBJ1-5
length: 15
V: TRBV19
size: -
D: -
CDR3: CASPLARNSNQPQHF
DNA: TGTGCCAGCCCCCTGGCGAGGAATAGCAATCAGCCCCAGCATTTT

J: TRBJ2-7
length: 12
V: TRBV28
size: once
D: TRBD1
CDR3: CASSSIRTGVYF
DNA: TGTGCCAGCAGTTCTATCCGGACAGGGGTGTACTTC

J: TRBJ2-2
length: 15
V: TRBV2
size: -
D: TRBD1
CDR3: CASRTGGRYTGELFF
DNA: TGTGCCAGCAGGACAGGGGGCAGATACACCGGGGAGCTGTTTTTT

J: TRBJ1-2
length: 13
V: TRBV30
size: -
D: TRBD1
CDR3: CAWDNQGGSGYTF
DNA: TGTGCCTGGGACAACCAGGGGGGCTCCGGCTACACCTTC

J: TRBJ2-3
length: 15
V: TRBV7-2
size: -
D: TRBD2
CDR3: CASSPRLAGTDTQYF
DNA: TGTGCCAGCAGCCCCAGACTAGCGGGCACAGATACGCAGTATTTT

J: TRBJ1-2
length: 21
V: TRBV28
size: -
D: TRBD1
CDR3: CASSPEAANRDRGFFNYGYTF
DNA: TGTGCCAGCAGTCCTGAAGCAGCGAACCGGGACAGGGGGTTCTTTAACTATGGCTACACCTTC

J: TRBJ2-3
length: 15
V: TRBV19
size: -
D: TRBD1
CDR3: CASSMDRVGTDTQYF
DNA: TGTGCCAGTAGTATGGACAGGGTTGGCACAGATACGCAGTATTTT

J: TRBJ1-1
length: 15
V: TRBV6-5
size: -
D: TRBD1
CDR3: CASSLLGTGRTEAFF
DNA: TGTGCCAGCAGTTTGTTAGGGACAGGACGAACTGAAGCTTTCTTT

J: TRBJ1-2
length: 15
V: TRBV28
size: -
D: TRBD1
CDR3: CASSSQGAGYGGYTF
DNA: TGTGCCAGCAGCTCCCAGGGGGCTGGGTATGGTGGCTACACCTTC

J: TRBJ2-5
length: 13
V: TRBV6-6
size: -
D: TRBD1
CDR3: CASSGTGGETQYF
DNA: TGTGCCAGCAGTGGGACAGGGGGAGAGACCCAGTACTTC

J: TRBJ2-7
length: 13
V: TRBV28
size: -
D: -
CDR3: CASTRGYPYEQYF
DNA: TGTGCCAGCACGAGGGGGTACCCCTACGAGCAGTACTTC

J: TRBJ2-3
length: 15
V: TRBV28
size: few
D: TRBD1
CDR3: CASHPEGQGTDTQYF
DNA: TGTGCCAGCCATCCCGAGGGACAGGGCACAGATACGCAGTATTTT

J: TRBJ1-5
length: 14
V: TRBV6-5
size: -
D: -
CDR3: CASRPDSSNQPQHF
DNA: TGTGCCAGCAGACCAGACAGCAGCAATCAGCCCCAGCATTTT

J: TRBJ1-6
length: 13
V: TRBV5-1
size: -
D: TRBD1
CDR3: CASSPDRNSPLHF
DNA: TGCGCCAGCAGCCCGGACAGGAATTCACCCCTCCACTTT

J: TRBJ2-3
length: 14
V: TRBV18
size: once
D: TRBD1
CDR3: CASSRDRGLDTQYF
DNA: TGTGCCAGCTCACGAGACAGGGGGCTGGATACGCAGTATTTT

J: TRBJ2-7
length: 15
V: TRBV4-3
size: -
D: -
CDR3: CASSPAGGATYEQYF
DNA: TGCGCCAGCAGCCCAGCCGGCGGGGCGACCTACGAGCAGTACTTC

J: TRBJ1-1
length: 13
V: TRBV4-1
size: -
D: -
CDR3: CASSQIIDTEAFF
DNA: TGCGCCAGCAGCCAAATTATCGACACTGAAGCTTTCTTT

J: TRBJ2-1
length: 11
V: TRBV2
size: -
D: -
CDR3: CASSGKAEQFF
DNA: TGTGCCAGCAGTGGTAAAGCGGAGCAGTTCTTC

J: TRBJ2-3
length: 14
V: TRBV28
size: -
D: TRBD2
CDR3: CASTSGGYTDTQYF
DNA: TGTGCCAGCACCAGCGGGGGGTACACAGATACGCAGTATTTT

J: TRBJ1-1
length: 13
V: TRBV28
size: -
D: -
CDR3: CASSTRVSTEAFF
DNA: TGTGCCAGCAGTACCAGGGTTAGCACTGAAGCTTTCTTT

J: TRBJ1-4
length: 14
V: TRBV11-2
size: -
D: TRBD1
CDR3: CASSSDRGREKLFF
DNA: TGTGCCAGCAGCTCGGACAGGGGGCGCGAAAAACTGTTTTTT

J: TRBJ2-2
length: 15
V: TRBV28
size: -
D: TRBD1
CDR3: CASSSGGANTGELFF
DNA: TGTGCCAGCAGTTCAGGGGGAGCGAACACCGGGGAGCTGTTTTTT

J: TRBJ2-1
length: 15
V: TRBV7-3
size: -
D: TRBD1
CDR3: CASSFEGGTYNEQFF
DNA: TGTGCCAGCAGCTTTGAAGGGGGCACCTACAATGAGCAGTTCTTC

J: TRBJ1-6
length: 13
V: TRBV2
size: few
D: -
CDR3: CASRSGPSSPLHF
DNA: TGTGCCAGTCGTAGCGGTCCAAGTTCACCCCTCCACTTT

J: TRBJ2-6
length: 15
V: TRBV2
size: -
D: -
CDR3: CASTWSDSGANVLTF
DNA: TGTGCCAGCACTTGGAGCGACTCTGGGGCCAACGTCCTGACTTTC

J: TRBJ1-4
length: 15
V: TRBV4-3
size: -
D: -
CDR3: CASSQGVDSNEKLFF
DNA: TGCGCCAGCAGCCAAGGGGTGGACTCTAATGAAAAACTGTTTTTT

J: TRBJ1-1
length: 12
V: TRBV30
size: -
D: -
CDR3: CAWKDATVVAFF
DNA: TGTGCCTGGAAAGATGCGACAGTCGTGGCTTTCTTT

J: TRBJ1-6
length: 15
V: TRBV5-6
size: -
D: TRBD1
CDR3: CASSLDRGADSPLHF
DNA: TGTGCCAGCAGCCTGGACAGGGGGGCGGATTCACCCCTCCACTTT

J: TRBJ2-3
length: 19
V: TRBV5-1
size: once
D: TRBD1
CDR3: CASSLAGTGVRYSTDTQYF
DNA: TGCGCCAGCAGCTTGGCCGGGACAGGGGTTCGTTATAGCACAGATACGCAGTATTTT

J: TRBJ2-1
length: 15
V: TRBV5-1
size: -
D: TRBD2
CDR3: CASSLASGNYNEQFF
DNA: TGCGCCAGCAGCTTGGCTAGCGGCAACTACAATGAGCAGTTCTTC

J: TRBJ2-1
length: 15
V: TRBV5-1
size: -
D: -
CDR3: CASSLIGSSYNEQFF
DNA: TGCGCCAGCAGCTTGATAGGGAGCTCCTACAATGAGCAGTTCTTC

J: TRBJ1-2
length: 14
V: TRBV7-9
size: -
D: -
CDR3: CASSLQGSDYGYTF
DNA: TGTGCCAGCAGCCTACAGGGATCGGACTATGGCTACACCTTC

J: TRBJ2-3
length: 15
V: TRBV30
size: -
D: -
CDR3: CAWSSLSGQTDTQYF
DNA: TGTGCCTGGAGTTCTCTTTCAGGACAGACAGATACGCAGTATTTT